This T cell receptor (beta chain) was obtained from a study of early T cells in non-severe SARS-CoV-2 infection (dated by TCRdb to the early 2020s). A note on the overall study: TCR sequencing used bulk RNA from unsorted whole blood, so alpha and beta chains could not be paired.

The sample holds a few counts of this clonotype. Its binding antigen is unknown. One base away there is no much larger clone; base qualities are not given. Library preparation used 5' RACE. The data were produced on a NextSeq 500. Unique molecular identifiers were attached to individual cDNA molecules in the TCR library protocol so that sequencing error and PCR bias could be corrected. Sequencing covered both TCR alpha and beta chains, and within each sample the abundances of alpha and beta sequences were tightly co-correlated. As for how the authors treated the data: Decombinator V4 was used to annotate the V gene, J gene and CDR3 of the TCR sequences. Expanded TCRs were defined as changing significantly between any two time points under a Poisson model with p below 0.0001. TCR abundances were normalised to the total number of TCRs sequenced in each sample and reported as counts per million. TRAV1-2 paired with TRAJ12, TRAJ20 or TRAJ33 defined MAIT TCRs, while TRAV10 paired with TRAJ18 defined iNKT TCRs. VDJdb, accessed 1 November 2021, was searched for CMV, EBV and SARS-CoV-2 annotated TCRs, with TCRs annotated for multiple antigens excluded. TCRdb reprocessed the public reads (quality trimming at Q25 with fastp, clone calling with MiXCR) and kept in-frame beta chains. Duplicate CDR3 protein sequences are folded into a single record with the most common DNA and genes. Here the V and J calls rest on TCRdb's processing, not on the authors' analysis. Here the sample has roughly 30,000 distinct CDR3 sequences; 5% to 6.5% occur a single time. The ten largest make up about 32% of the sample.

A case-control design nested within a healthcare worker cohort in London, UK, was used, with weekly nasopharyngeal swab PCR tests and blood sampling performed. Healthcare workers were recruited during the week of the UK lockdown, between 23 and 31 March 2020, and followed weekly for up to roughly 16 weeks. The germline V gene provides CDR1 SGHTA and CDR2 FQGNSA. V loses 1 base of germline sequence and J loses 11 bases, and the interval between the two ends is 17 bases. The CDR3 starts with the cysteine, ends with the phenylalanine, and has 14 residues. The DNA shown is the 42-base CDR3, in frame from base 1. Points the paper makes about the study in general: VDJdb matching was skewed toward anti-spike CD8 responses and likely underestimated virus-specific expansions, missing private and CD4 specificities.

The receptor comes from an adult who was a healthcare worker with PCR-confirmed SARS-CoV-2 infection or an uninfected control (not recorded which). The chain was built from TRBV7-2 and TRBJ2-5, with the D gene not confidently named. The specimen was whole blood, collected at baseline. In nucleotide form, the sequence is TGTGCCAGCAGCTTAGATGGAACATACTCAGGACAGTACTTC. This yields the protein CASSLDGTYSGQYF.